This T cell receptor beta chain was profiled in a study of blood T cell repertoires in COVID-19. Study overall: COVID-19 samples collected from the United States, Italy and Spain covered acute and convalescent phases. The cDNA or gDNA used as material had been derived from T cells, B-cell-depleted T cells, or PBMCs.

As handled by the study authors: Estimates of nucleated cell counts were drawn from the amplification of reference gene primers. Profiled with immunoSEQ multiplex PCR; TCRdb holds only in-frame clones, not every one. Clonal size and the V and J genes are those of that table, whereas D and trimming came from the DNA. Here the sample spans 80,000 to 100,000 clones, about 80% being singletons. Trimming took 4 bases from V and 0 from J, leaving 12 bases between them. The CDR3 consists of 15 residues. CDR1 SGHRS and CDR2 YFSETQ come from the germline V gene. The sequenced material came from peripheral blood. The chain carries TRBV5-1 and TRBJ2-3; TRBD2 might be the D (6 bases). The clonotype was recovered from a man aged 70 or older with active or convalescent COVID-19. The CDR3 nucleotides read TGCGCCAGCAGCGTAAACGGGGGTAGCACAGATACGCAGTATTTT. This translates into CASSVNGGSTDTQYF.